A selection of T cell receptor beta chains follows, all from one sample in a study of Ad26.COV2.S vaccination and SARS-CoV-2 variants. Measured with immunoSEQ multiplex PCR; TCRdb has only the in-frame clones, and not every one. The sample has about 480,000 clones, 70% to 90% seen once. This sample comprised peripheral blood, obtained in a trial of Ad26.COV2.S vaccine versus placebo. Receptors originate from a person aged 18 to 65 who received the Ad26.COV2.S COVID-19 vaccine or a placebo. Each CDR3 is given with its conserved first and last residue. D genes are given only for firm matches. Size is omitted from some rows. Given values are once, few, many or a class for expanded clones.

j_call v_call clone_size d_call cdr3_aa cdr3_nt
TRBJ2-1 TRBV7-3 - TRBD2 CASSSGTSGRGEQFF TGTGCCAGCAGTAGTGGGACTAGCGGGAGGGGTGAGCAGTTCTTC
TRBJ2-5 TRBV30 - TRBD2 CAWSVSGGVKTQYF TGTGCCTGGAGTGTATCGGGAGGCGTGAAGACCCAGTACTTC
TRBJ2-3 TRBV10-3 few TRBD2 CAISDLAGRTDTQYF TGTGCCATCAGTGATCTAGCGGGACGCACAGATACGCAGTATTTT
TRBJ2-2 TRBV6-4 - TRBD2 CASTRLAGGSNTGELFF TGTGCCAGCACCCGACTAGCGGGAGGGTCGAACACCGGGGAGCTGTTTTTT
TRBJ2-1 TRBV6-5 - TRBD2 CASSLAGGAYNEQFF TGTGCCAGCAGTTTAGCGGGAGGGGCCTACAATGAGCAGTTCTTC
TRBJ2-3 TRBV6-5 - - CASPLGDTQYF TGTGCCAGCCCCTTGGGTGATACGCAGTATTTT
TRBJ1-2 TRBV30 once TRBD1 CAWSHNRGAMRGYTF TGTGCCTGGAGTCATAACAGGGGAGCGATGCGGGGCTACACCTTC
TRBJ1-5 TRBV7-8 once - CASSFSVAPGSSNQPQHF TGTGCCAGCAGCTTCTCGGTGGCCCCAGGGTCGAGCAATCAGCCCCAGCATTTT
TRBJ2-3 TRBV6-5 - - CASSPSTDTQYF TGTGCCAGCAGTCCCAGTACAGATACGCAGTATTTT
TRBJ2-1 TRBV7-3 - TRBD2 CASSLTASGRFNEQFF TGTGCCAGCAGCTTAACGGCTAGCGGACGTTTCAACGAGCAGTTCTTC
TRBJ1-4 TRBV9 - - CASSRDGSNEKLFF TGTGCCAGCAGCCGGGACGGTTCTAATGAAAAACTGTTTTTT
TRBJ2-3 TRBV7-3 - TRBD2 CASSPLAGAGTDTQYF TGTGCCAGCAGCCCTTTAGCGGGAGCTGGTACAGATACGCAGTATTTT
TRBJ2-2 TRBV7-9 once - CASSARPGEDSGELFF TGTGCCAGCAGCGCCCGGCCCGGCGAGGACTCCGGGGAGCTGTTTTTT
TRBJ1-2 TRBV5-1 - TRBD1 CASSLGGDSFNYGYTF TGCGCCAGCAGCTTGGGAGGGGACAGCTTTAACTATGGCTACACCTTC
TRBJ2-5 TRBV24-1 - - CATSDFSRVGEQTQYF TGTGCCACCAGTGATTTTAGCCGGGTGGGAGAGCAGACCCAGTACTTC
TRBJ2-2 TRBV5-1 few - CASSLVGRLSNTGELFF TGCGCCAGCAGCTTGGTCGGGCGACTCTCGAACACCGGGGAGCTGTTTTTT
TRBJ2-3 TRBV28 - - CASSLHLAAGTDTQYF TGTGCCAGCAGTTTACACTTAGCGGCGGGCACAGATACGCAGTATTTT
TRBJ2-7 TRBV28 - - CASSFRNEQYF TGTGCCAGCAGTTTCAGGAACGAGCAGTACTTC
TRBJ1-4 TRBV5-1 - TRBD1 CASSSGQGSRKLFF TGCGCCAGCAGCTCCGGACAGGGTTCCCGAAAACTGTTTTTT
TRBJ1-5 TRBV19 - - CASIGWGIGGGNQPQHF TGTGCCAGTATCGGATGGGGAATTGGAGGCGGCAATCAGCCCCAGCATTTT
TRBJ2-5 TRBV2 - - CASSAPAATLGGWLETQYF TGTGCCAGCAGCGCCCCGGCCGCTACACTAGGGGGATGGTTGGAGACCCAGTACTTC
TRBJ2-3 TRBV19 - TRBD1 CASTPRQGDPYTQYF TGTGCCAGTACCCCCAGACAGGGGGACCCTTATACGCAGTATTTT
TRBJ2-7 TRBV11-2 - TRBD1 CASSLTGGDEQYF TGTGCCAGCAGCTTGACAGGGGGAGACGAGCAGTACTTC
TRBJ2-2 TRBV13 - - CASSLNGANTGELFF TGTGCCAGCAGCTTAAACGGAGCGAACACCGGGGAGCTGTTTTTT
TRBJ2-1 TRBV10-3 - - CAISESPLANEQFF TGTGCCATCAGTGAGTCACCACTCGCCAATGAGCAGTTCTTC